The clone carrying this T cell receptor beta chain was picked up many times. TCR beta CDR3 amplification used RNA transcripts. Investigators did first-round RT-PCR with HTBI primers, then second-round multiplex PCR. MiXCR was run by TCRdb on the multiplex PCR reads, yielding one entry per CDR3 protein. Here the sample spans 600,000 to 950,000 distinct CDR3 sequences, approximately 40% being singletons. These data are taken from a study of Graves' ophthalmopathy and Graves' hyperthyroidism. Germline CDR1 and CDR2: MNHNY and SVGAGI (reference sequence). The V and J ends lost 8 bases and 13 bases respectively, with 17 bases between them. The CDR3 sequence is 12 residues long.

The receptor comes from an adult man with Graves' ophthalmopathy. The chain uses TRBV6-6 and TRBJ1-4, with D unclear. The sample comprised peripheral blood. The CDR3 sequence: CASGRVWGRLFF. CDR3 in DNA: TGTGCCAGCGGTCGGGTCTGGGGTAGACTGTTTTTT.